This TCR beta chain was identified during a study of T cells in Graves' hyperthyroidism and ophthalmopathy. Study overall: Blood from the periphery was taken at initial diagnosis, before any treatment. Study-wide results and limits: Model predictions of ophthalmopathy came a median about six months before onset. The authors' 13 V-J model separated ophthalmopathy from stable hyperthyroidism.

Template material for amplifying TCR beta CDR3 regions consisted of RNA transcripts. During a first-round RT-PCR of the TCR CDR3, the HTBI primer set was used. MiXCR, applied by TCRdb to the multiplex PCR reads, yields one record per CDR3 protein. The sample shows about 250,000 distinct CDR3 sequences, over 20% of them seen only once. On this clonotype itself: Its antigen is currently unknown.

CDR1 and CDR2 from the germline V gene are LNHDA and SQIVND (reference sequence). The CDR3 extends over 15 amino acids. V lost 6 bases and J lost 4, with 16 bases in between. Sequencing input: blood. This TCR was recovered from a man aged 25-45 years with Graves' ophthalmopathy. V gene TRBV19 combines with J gene TRBJ1-5; TRBD1 might be the D (5 bases). The CDR3 here is CASRLTGLINQPQHF. For the CDR3, the DNA is TGTGCCAGTAGATTAACGGGACTGATTAATCAGCCCCAGCATTTT.